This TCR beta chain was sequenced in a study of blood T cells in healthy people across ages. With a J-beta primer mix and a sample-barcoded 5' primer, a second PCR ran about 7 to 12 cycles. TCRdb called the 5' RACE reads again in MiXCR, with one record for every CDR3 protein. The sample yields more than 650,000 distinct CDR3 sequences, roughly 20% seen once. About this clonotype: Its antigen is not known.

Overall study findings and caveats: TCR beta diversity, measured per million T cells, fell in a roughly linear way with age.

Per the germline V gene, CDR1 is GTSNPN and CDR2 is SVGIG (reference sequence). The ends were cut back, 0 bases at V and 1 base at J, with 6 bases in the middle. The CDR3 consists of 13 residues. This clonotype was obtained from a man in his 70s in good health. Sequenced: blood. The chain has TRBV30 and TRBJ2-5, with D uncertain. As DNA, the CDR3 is TGTGCCTGGAGTGTCAGCATCCAAGAGACCCAGTACTTC. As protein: CAWSVSIQETQYF.